One sample yielded the 32 T cell receptor beta chains listed below, sequenced in a study of control samples from healthy donors and cancer patients. The assay was immunoSEQ multiplex PCR, and TCRdb's table has in-frame clones only and misses some. This repertoire shows 60,000 to 75,000 clones, roughly 89% found once; its top ten account for approximately 5.1%. What was sequenced was PBMCs. Receptors were obtained from a man in his sixties with colorectal cancer.

V is TRBV6-2 or TRBV6-3 and J is TRBJ2-5; D remains unclear. The V gene lost 3 bases and the J gene lost 5 bases, with 10 bases spanning the gap. The CDR3 extends over 13 amino acids. Germline CDR1 and CDR2: MNHEY and SVGEGT. The CDR3 DNA reads as TGTGCCAGCAGTTATCGTGGTCTGGAGACCCAGTACTTC. The encoded protein is CASSYRGLETQYF.

This chain joins TRBV7-9 and TRBJ2-5; the match to TRBD1 covers 7 bases. Germline V gives CDR1 SEHNR, CDR2 FQNEAQ (reference sequence). J lost 0 bases, V lost 5 bases, and 6 bases had no gene match. CDR3 size: 15 residues. The CDR3 region has the DNA TGTGCCAGCAGCCTACAGACAGGGTACCAAGAGACCCAGTACTTC. Residues: CASSLQTGYQETQYF.

This chain uses TRBV27 with TRBJ1-1, with D possibly matching TRBD1 (5 bases). CDR3 length: 14 amino acids. V lost 5 bases to trimming and J lost 10 bases, with 20 bases between them. Germline V CDR1 and CDR2: MNHEY, SMNVEV (reference sequence). The CDR3 nucleotides are TGTGCCAGCAGTCCCCCCCGGCAGGGAGCAAGAGCTTTCTTT. Its translation is CASSPPRQGARAFF.

The V and J genes are TRBV6-5 and TRBJ1-6; D is perhaps TRBD1 (5 bases). This CDR3 region has 16 residues. The germline V gene encodes CDR1 MNHEY and CDR2 SVGAGI. Trimming took off 0 bases at V and 8 bases at J, with 14 bases between the two ends. In DNA form, the CDR3 reads TGTGCCAGCAGTTACTCCGGGACGGGGGGGGATTCACCCCTCCACTTT. Encoded protein: CASSYSGTGGDSPLHF.

The chain combines TRBV18 with TRBJ1-5; D unresolved. Trimming removed 2 bases from V and 6 bases from J, with 11 bases in between. The CDR3 consists of 14 residues. Looked up from germline, CDR1 is KGHSH and CDR2 is LQKENI. CDR3 region: CASSPGRSGQPQHF. In nucleotides, the CDR3 is TGTGCCAGCTCACCAGGAAGGTCTGGTCAGCCCCAGCATTTT. Drawing the rest from reference TRBV18 and TRBJ1-5, the complete variable domain is NAGVMQNPRHLVRRRGQEARLRCSPMKGHSHVYWYRQLPEEGLKFMVYLQKENIIDESGMPKERFSAEFPKEGPSILRIQQVVRGDSAAYFCASSPGRSGQPQHFGDGTRLSIL.

The CDR3 coding sequence is TGCGCCAGCAGCTTTTCAGGGGACACTGAAGCTTTCTTT. Residues: CASSFSGDTEAFF. This chain joins TRBV5-1 and TRBJ1-1, with D possibly being TRBD1 (6 bases). Trimming cost V 2 bases and J 3 bases, with 8 bases left between them. CDR1 and CDR2 from the germline V gene are SGHRS and YFSETQ. The CDR3 is made up of 13 amino acids. Complete variable domain (other parts from reference TRBV5-1 and TRBJ1-1): KAGVTQTPRYLIKTRGQQVTLSCSPISGHRSVSWYQQTPGQGLQFLFEYFSETQRNKGNFPGRFSGRQFSNSRSEMNVSTLELGDSALYLCASSFSGDTEAFFGQGTRLTVV.

The rearrangement links TRBV5-4 to TRBJ2-3, with TRBD2 identical over 12 bases. The V segment lost 4 bases and the J segment 3 bases; nucleotides outside the gene matches: 6. This CDR3 region has 16 residues. The germline gives CDR1 SGHNT, CDR2 YYREEE (reference sequence). CDR3 residues: CASSLRLAGVTDTQYF. DNA for the CDR3: TGTGCCAGCAGCCTAAGACTAGCGGGGGTTACAGATACGCAGTATTTT.

This sequence joins TRBV7-8 and TRBJ1-5; D call uncertain. Germline V gene lookup returns CDR1 SGHVS and CDR2 FQNEAQ. Trimming cost V 0 bases and J 6 bases, with 12 bases left between them. This CDR3 is built from 15 residues. Here the CDR3 reads CASSLAVVESQPQHF. The CDR3 DNA reads TGTGCCAGCAGCTTAGCAGTAGTTGAGAGTCAGCCCCAGCATTTT. The whole variable domain, remainder taken from reference TRBV7-8 and TRBJ1-5, is GAGVSQSPRYKVAKRGQDVALRCDPISGHVSLFWYQQALGQGPEFLTYFQNEAQLDKSGLPSDRFFAERPEGSVSTLKIQRTQQEDSAVYLCASSLAVVESQPQHFGDGTRLSIL.

The chain couples TRBV18 to TRBJ2-2; TRBD1 might be the D (5 bases). The CDR3 contains 15 residues. Per the germline V gene, CDR1 is KGHSH and CDR2 is LQKENI. V was cut by 1 base and J by 5 bases, with 11 bases left in between. The CDR3 reads CASSPQGSGTGELFF. The CDR3 nucleotides read TGTGCCAGCTCACCACAGGGGTCTGGTACCGGGGAGCTGTTTTTT.

The chain is built from TRBV10-1 and TRBJ2-3, with D possibly being TRBD1 or TRBD2 (6 bases each). V was pared by 11 bases and J by 4 bases, with 13 bases between. CDR3 length: 12 residues. Germline values: CDR1 WNHNN, CDR2 SYGVQD (reference sequence). The CDR3 DNA follows: TGCGCCGTCTCCGGGGGCGCAGATACGCAGTATTTT. Translation gives CAVSGGADTQYF.

The CDR3 loop reads CASSSWTHSTDTQYF. CDR3 in DNA: TGCGCCAGCAGCTCTTGGACACATAGCACAGATACGCAGTATTTT. This sequence joins TRBV5-1 and TRBJ2-3, with a possible D match to TRBD1 (5 bases). The CDR3 spans 15 residues. The V gene's germline CDR1 is SGHRS and CDR2 YFSETQ. Trimming took 3 bases from V and 0 from J, leaving 11 bases between them.

This rearrangement joins TRBV5-8 to TRBJ1-3, with unresolved D. V was pared by 1 base and J by 0 bases, with 5 bases between. The CDR3 covers 14 residues. Germline V CDR1 and CDR2: SGHTS, YDEGEE. The CDR3 coding sequence is TGTGCCAGCAGCTTGCGGGACTCTGGAAACACCATATATTTT. This sequence encodes CASSLRDSGNTIYF.

The rearrangement uses TRBV6-1 and TRBJ2-3, with D perhaps matching TRBD1 (5 bases). V shed 1 base and J shed 8 bases, with 7 bases lying between them. This CDR3 has 12 residues. Germline CDR1 and CDR2: MNHNS and SASEGT. The CDR3 loop reads CASSEGQGTQYF. CDR3 DNA sequence: TGTGCCAGCAGTGAAGGTCAGGGTACGCAGTATTTT.

This chain's CDR3 is CASSLRSGPISYEQYF. CDR3 in DNA: TGTGCCAGCAGTTTAAGGTCGGGACCCATCTCCTACGAGCAGTACTTC. The chain recombines TRBV27 with TRBJ2-7, with D perhaps matching TRBD1 or TRBD2 (5 bases each). V lost 2 bases, J lost 0 bases, and 14 bases lay in between. The CDR3 spans 16 residues. The germline V gene has CDR1 MNHEY and CDR2 SMNVEV (reference sequence).

The chain recombines TRBV6-2 or TRBV6-3 with TRBJ1-5; D is uncertain. Trimming took 2 bases from V and 2 from J, leaving 19 bases between them. Germline V lookup: CDR1 MNHEY, CDR2 SVGEGT. This CDR3 region has 18 residues. This CDR3 reads CASSYPALPGLGNQPQHF. The CDR3 DNA sequence: TGTGCCAGCAGTTACCCAGCCCTCCCGGGGTTAGGCAATCAGCCCCAGCATTTT.

The chain couples TRBV27 to TRBJ2-2; 10 bases are a match to TRBD2. V trimming: 0 bases; J trimming: 4 bases; junction bases outside the gene matches: 2. The germline gives CDR1 MNHEY, CDR2 SMNVEV (reference sequence). CDR3 length equals 16 residues. The CDR3 loop reads CASSLSSSGGTGELFF. The CDR3 DNA sequence: TGTGCCAGCAGTTTATCGTCTAGCGGGGGCACCGGGGAGCTGTTTTTT.

V and J are TRBV9 and TRBJ2-1; possibly TRBD1 for D (6 bases). Germline V CDR1 and CDR2: SGDLS, YYNGEE. This CDR3 contains 14 residues. Trimming took 6 bases from V and 8 from J, leaving 18 bases between them. CDR3 nucleotide sequence: TGTGCCAGCACGATCGGACAGACCGTGGATGAGCAGTTCTTC. Translated, it gives CASTIGQTVDEQFF.

A single count supports this clone. The J gene is TRBJ2-7, the V gene TRBV13; D may be TRBD2 (5 bases). The CDR3 is 13 residues long. Germline assignment: CDR1 PRHDT and CDR2 FYEKMQ (reference sequence). Trimming cost V 2 bases and J 6 bases, with 11 bases left between them. This chain's CDR3 is CASSLRDRREQYF. The CDR3 region has the DNA TGTGCCAGCAGCTTACGGGATAGGCGCGAGCAGTACTTC.

This chain joins TRBV19 and TRBJ2-7; 10 bases agree with TRBD2. Germline V gene sequence: CDR1 LNHDA, CDR2 SQIVND (reference sequence). The CDR3 extends over 15 amino acids. The V gene end was trimmed by 4 bases and the J gene end by 2 bases; junction bases not matched to a gene: 5. The CDR3 DNA follows: TGTGCCAGTAGTACCAGGACTAGCGGTCCCTACGAGCAGTACTTC. It encodes CASSTRTSGPYEQYF.

This sequence joins TRBV4-3 and TRBJ1-2; 7 nucleotides agree with TRBD1. Germline assignment: CDR1 LGHNA and CDR2 YSLEER. This CDR3 spans 13 amino acids. V dropped 4 bases and J dropped 7; count of bases not matched to a gene: 6. The CDR3 DNA sequence: TGCGCCAGCAGCCGTAGGGGGCAAACTGGCTACACCTTC. It is translated as CASSRRGQTGYTF.

The chain has TRBV7-7 and TRBJ2-3; D is unresolved. The CDR3 is 13 amino acids. Trimming stripped 5 bases from V and 5 bases from J, with 11 bases between. Looked up from germline, CDR1 is SSHAT and CDR2 is FNYEAQ (reference sequence). CDR3 sequence: CASSTRRQDTQYF. CDR3 sequence (DNA): TGTGCCAGCAGCACCCGTCGGCAAGATACGCAGTATTTT.

This chain links TRBV5-1 with TRBJ1-6; D gene unclear. Germline V gene data show CDR1 as SGHRS and CDR2 as YFSETQ. The CDR3 extends over 13 amino acids. V lost 4 bases and J 8 bases, leaving 10 bases between the germline ends. The DNA for the CDR3 is TGCGCCAGCAGCGGCGGACGAGATTCACCCCTCCACTTT. As protein: CASSGGRDSPLHF.

The chain is built from TRBV7-9 and TRBJ1-4; TRBD1 aligns across 7 bases. Germline values: CDR1 SEHNR, CDR2 FQNEAQ (reference sequence). The CDR3 is 18 residues long. With 5 bases clipped from V and 12 bases from J, the junction kept 24 bases outside the gene matches. DNA for the CDR3: TGTGCCAGCAGCCATACAGGGGAAGGCCAGGGGGGCCAGAGGGAACTGTTTTTT. The encoded protein is CASSHTGEGQGGQRELFF.

The chain employs TRBV30 and TRBJ1-5; weak D call: TRBD1 (5 bases). With 0 bases removed from V and 3 bases from J, the gap between germline ends came to 9 bases. The CDR3 is 14 amino acids. Germline V lookup: CDR1 GTSNPN, CDR2 SVGIG (reference sequence). The CDR3 protein is CAWSVDSLNQPQHF. The CDR3, as DNA: TGTGCCTGGAGTGTCGACAGCCTCAATCAGCCCCAGCATTTT.

V and J are TRBV3-1 (or the pseudogene TRBV3-2) and TRBJ1-5, with 7 bases aligning to TRBD1. Germline values: CDR1 LGHDT, CDR2 YNNKEL (reference sequence). The V segment lost 1 base and the J segment 6 bases; nucleotides outside the gene matches: 6. CDR3 length equals 15 residues. The DNA of the CDR3 is TGTGCCAGCAGCCAAGGACAGGGTGGATTTCAGCCCCAGCATTTT. Protein product: CASSQGQGGFQPQHF.

The gene calls are TRBV7-8 and TRBJ2-5; D remains ambiguous. Germline V CDR1 and CDR2: SGHVS, FQNEAQ. The CDR3 covers 11 residues. Trimming cost V 5 bases and J 2 bases, with 3 bases left between them. The CDR3 bases are TGTGCCAGCAGCCCACAAGAGACCCAGTACTTC. Its protein product is CASSPQETQYF.

The V call is TRBV7-2, the J call TRBJ2-7; 10 bases line up with TRBD1. J gave up 2 bases and V 3 bases, and 4 bases lay outside the gene matches. The germline V gene has CDR1 SGHTA and CDR2 FQGNSA. The CDR3 is 15 residues long. Written as DNA, the CDR3 is TGTGCCAGCAGCTTCGCGGGACAGGGGACCTACGAGCAGTACTTC. Its protein is CASSFAGQGTYEQYF.

The V gene is TRBV28, the J gene TRBJ2-2, with TRBD1 matching 9 bases. CDR1 and CDR2 from the germline V gene are MDHEN and SYDVKM. The CDR3 covers 16 residues. V trimming: 1 base; J trimming: 6 bases; junction bases outside the gene matches: 6. The CDR3 loop is CASSLLGTGRAGELFF. In DNA form, the CDR3 reads TGTGCCAGCAGTTTATTGGGGACAGGGAGGGCCGGGGAGCTGTTTTTT.

The chain recombines TRBV12-3 or TRBV12-4 with TRBJ1-5; no clear D gene. The CDR3 loop spans 12 amino acids. Trimming left V 1 base short and J 15 bases short, with 13 bases between. CDR3 bases: TGTGCCAGCAGTTTAGATGGGTATGCACGGCATTTT. Translating it yields CASSLDGYARHF.

V gene TRBV11-3 combines with J gene TRBJ2-3, with TRBD1 identical over 8 bases. J lost 0 bases, V lost 5 bases, and 10 bases had no gene match. Germline values: CDR1 SGHNT, CDR2 YENEEA. This CDR3 spans 17 amino acids. CDR3 nucleotide sequence: TGTGCCAGCAGCGTATACAGGGGGACCTCTAGCACAGATACGCAGTATTTT. Protein: CASSVYRGTSSTDTQYF.

This chain links TRBV13 with TRBJ1-5; no firm D call. Per the germline V gene, CDR1 is PRHDT and CDR2 is FYEKMQ (reference sequence). CDR3 size: 15 residues. Trimming stripped 3 bases from V and 1 base from J, with 10 bases between. The CDR3 DNA reads as TGTGCCAGCAGCTTTAGGGTTCTGAGCAATCAGCCCCAGCATTTT. Translation: CASSFRVLSNQPQHF.

The chain uses TRBV5-1 and TRBJ2-5; unclear D gene. The CDR3 consists of 15 residues. Germline V gene sequence: CDR1 SGHRS, CDR2 YFSETQ. Trimming removed 4 bases at V and 0 bases at J, with 13 bases between. In DNA, the CDR3 is TGCGCCAGCAGCCCTTTCCCCCGGAACCAAGAGACCCAGTACTTC. Translated: CASSPFPRNQETQYF.